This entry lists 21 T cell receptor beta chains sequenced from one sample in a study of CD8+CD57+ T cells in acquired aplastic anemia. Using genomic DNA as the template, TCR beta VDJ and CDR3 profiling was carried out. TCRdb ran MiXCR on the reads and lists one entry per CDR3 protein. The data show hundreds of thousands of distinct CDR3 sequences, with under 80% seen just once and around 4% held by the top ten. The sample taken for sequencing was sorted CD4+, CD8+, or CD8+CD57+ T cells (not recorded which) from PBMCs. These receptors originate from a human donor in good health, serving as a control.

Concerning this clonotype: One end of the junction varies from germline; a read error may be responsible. This CDR3 reads CASSGGQGTDQPHF. The CDR3 DNA follows: TGTGCCAGCAGCGGAGGACAGGGAACGGATCAGCCCCATTTT. The chain has TRBV9 and TRBJ2-3; 8 bases are a match to TRBD1. This CDR3 contains 14 residues. The germline V gene has CDR1 SGDLS and CDR2 YYNGEE.

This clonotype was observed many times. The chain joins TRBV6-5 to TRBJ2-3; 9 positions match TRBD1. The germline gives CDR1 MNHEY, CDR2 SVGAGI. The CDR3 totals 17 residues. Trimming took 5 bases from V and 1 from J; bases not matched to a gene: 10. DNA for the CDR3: TGTGCCAGCAGTCAGACACAGACAGGGGGGCGCACAGATACGCAGTATTTT. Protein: CASSQTQTGGRTDTQYF.

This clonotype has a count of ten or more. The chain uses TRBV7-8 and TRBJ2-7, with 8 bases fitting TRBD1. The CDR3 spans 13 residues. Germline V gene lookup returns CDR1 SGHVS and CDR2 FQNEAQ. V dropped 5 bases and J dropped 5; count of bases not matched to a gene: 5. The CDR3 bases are TGTGCCAGCAGCCGGGCAGGGGGCAACGAGCAGTACTTC. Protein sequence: CASSRAGGNEQYF. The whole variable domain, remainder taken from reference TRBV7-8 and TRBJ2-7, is GAGVSQSPRYKVAKRGQDVALRCDPISGHVSLFWYQQALGQGPEFLTYFQNEAQLDKSGLPSDRFFAERPEGSVSTLKIQRTQQEDSAVYLCASSRAGGNEQYFGPGTRLTVT.

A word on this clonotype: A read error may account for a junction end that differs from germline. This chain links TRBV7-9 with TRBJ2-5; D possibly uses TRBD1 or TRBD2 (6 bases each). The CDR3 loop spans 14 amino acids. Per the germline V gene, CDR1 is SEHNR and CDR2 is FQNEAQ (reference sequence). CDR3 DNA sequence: TGTGCCAGCAGCTTTACGGGGGCGGAAGCACCCCTCCACTTC. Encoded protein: CASSFTGAEAPLHF.

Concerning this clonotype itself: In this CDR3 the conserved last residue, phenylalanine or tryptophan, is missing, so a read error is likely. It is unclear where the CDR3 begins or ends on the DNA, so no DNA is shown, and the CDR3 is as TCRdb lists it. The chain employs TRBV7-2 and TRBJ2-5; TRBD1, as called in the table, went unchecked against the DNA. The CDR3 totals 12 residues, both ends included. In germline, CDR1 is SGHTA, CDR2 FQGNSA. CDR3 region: CASSPQMGDGEL.

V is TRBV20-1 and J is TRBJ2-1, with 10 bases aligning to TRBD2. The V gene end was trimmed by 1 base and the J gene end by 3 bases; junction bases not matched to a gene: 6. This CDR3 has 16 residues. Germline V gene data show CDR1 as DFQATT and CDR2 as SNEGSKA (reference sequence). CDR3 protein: CSARGTGLAVYNEQFF. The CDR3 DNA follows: TGCAGTGCTAGAGGAACCGGACTAGCGGTCTACAATGAGCAGTTCTTC.

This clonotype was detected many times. CDR3 loop: CASSLGSAPTEETQYF. The CDR3 coding sequence is TGCGCCAGCAGCTTGGGTTCAGCCCCCACGGAGGAGACCCAGTACTTC. The V and J genes are TRBV5-1 and TRBJ2-5; D unresolved. Trimming took off 0 bases at V and 5 bases at J, with 17 bases between the two ends. Germline V gene lookup returns CDR1 SGHRS and CDR2 YFSETQ. The length of the CDR3 is 16 residues.

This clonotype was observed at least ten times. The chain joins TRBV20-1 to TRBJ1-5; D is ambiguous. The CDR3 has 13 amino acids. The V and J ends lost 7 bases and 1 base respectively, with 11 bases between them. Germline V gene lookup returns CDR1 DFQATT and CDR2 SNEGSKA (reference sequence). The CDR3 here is CSVGGRSNQPQHF. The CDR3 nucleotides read TGCAGTGTAGGCGGCAGGAGCAATCAGCCCCAGCATTTT.

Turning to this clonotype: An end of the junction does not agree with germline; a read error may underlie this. The CDR3 here is CASSKGQCATEAFF. DNA of the CDR3: TGTGCCAGCAGCAAAGGGCAGTGCGCCACTGAAGCTTTCTTT. This chain uses TRBV5-1 with TRBJ1-1, with D hard to call. This CDR3 is built from 14 residues. CDR1 and CDR2 (germline): SGHRS, YFSETQ.

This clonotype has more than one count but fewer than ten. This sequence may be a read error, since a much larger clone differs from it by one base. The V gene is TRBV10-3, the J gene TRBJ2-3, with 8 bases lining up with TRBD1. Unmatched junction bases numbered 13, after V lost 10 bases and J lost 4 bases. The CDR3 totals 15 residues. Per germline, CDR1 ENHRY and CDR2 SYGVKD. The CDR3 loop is CASTPGTGSADTQYF. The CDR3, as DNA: TGTGCCAGCACCCCCGGGACAGGTAGCGCAGATACGCAGTATTTT.

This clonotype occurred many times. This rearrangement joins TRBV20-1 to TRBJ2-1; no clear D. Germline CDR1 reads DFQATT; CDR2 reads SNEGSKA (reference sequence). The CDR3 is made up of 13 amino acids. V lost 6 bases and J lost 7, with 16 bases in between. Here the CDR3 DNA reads TGCAGTGCGGTGGAACGGATATTGAATGAGCAGTTCTTC. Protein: CSAVERILNEQFF.

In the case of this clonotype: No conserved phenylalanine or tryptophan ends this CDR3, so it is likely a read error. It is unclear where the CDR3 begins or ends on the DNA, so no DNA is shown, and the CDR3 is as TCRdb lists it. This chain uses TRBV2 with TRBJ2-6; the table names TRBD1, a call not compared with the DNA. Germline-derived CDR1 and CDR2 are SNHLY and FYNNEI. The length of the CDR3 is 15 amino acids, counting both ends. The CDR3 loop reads CASRGGGAETQYFGP.

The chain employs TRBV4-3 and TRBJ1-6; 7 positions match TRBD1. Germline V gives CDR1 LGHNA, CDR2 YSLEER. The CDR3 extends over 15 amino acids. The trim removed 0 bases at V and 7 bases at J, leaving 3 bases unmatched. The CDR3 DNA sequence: TGCGCCAGCAGCCAAGACGGACAGGAAAATTCACCCCTCCACTTT. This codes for CASSQDGQENSPLHF.

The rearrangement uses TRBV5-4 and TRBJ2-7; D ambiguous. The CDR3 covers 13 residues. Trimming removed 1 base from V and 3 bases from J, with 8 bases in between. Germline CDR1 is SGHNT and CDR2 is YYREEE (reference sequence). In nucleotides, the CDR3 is TGTGCCAGCAGCTTGTACAGTTTCTACGAGCAGTACTTC. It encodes CASSLYSFYEQYF.

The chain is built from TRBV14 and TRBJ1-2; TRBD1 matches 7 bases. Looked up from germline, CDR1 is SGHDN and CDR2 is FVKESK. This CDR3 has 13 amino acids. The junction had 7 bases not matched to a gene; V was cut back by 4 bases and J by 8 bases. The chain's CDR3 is CASSPTGLRGYTF. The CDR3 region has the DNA TGTGCCAGCAGCCCGACAGGGTTGAGAGGCTACACCTTC.

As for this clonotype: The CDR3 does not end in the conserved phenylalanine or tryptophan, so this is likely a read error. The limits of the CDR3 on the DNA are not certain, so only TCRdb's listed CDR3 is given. CDR3 residues: CASSGGLAAGELFFG. The rearrangement links TRBV2 to TRBJ2-7; TRBD2 reflects the table's D call only, with no check against the DNA. The V gene's germline CDR1 is SNHLY and CDR2 FYNNEI. Ends included, the CDR3 has 15 residues.

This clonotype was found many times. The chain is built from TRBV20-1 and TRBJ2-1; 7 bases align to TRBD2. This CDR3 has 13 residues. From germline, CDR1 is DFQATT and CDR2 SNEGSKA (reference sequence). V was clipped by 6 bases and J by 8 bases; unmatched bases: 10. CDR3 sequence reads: CSAGRTSVYEQFF. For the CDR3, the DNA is TGCAGTGCGGGCCGAACTAGCGTCTATGAGCAGTTCTTC.

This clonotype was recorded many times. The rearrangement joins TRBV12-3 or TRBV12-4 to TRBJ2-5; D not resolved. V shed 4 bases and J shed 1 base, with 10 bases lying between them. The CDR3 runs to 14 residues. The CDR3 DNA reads TGTGCCAGCAGTTCCCGTTGGGGCCAAGAGACCCAGTACTTC. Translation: CASSSRWGQETQYF.

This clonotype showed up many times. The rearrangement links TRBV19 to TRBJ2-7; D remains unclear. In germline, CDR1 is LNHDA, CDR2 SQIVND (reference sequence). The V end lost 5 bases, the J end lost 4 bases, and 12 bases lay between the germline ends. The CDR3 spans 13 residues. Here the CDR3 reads CASSSGFGYEQYF. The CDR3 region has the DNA TGTGCCAGTAGTTCAGGCTTTGGGTACGAGCAGTACTTC.

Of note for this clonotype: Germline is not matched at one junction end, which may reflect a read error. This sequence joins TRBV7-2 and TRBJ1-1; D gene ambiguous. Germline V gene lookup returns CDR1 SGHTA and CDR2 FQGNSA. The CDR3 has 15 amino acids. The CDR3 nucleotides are TGCGCCAGCAGCTCGACATGCATGATGAACACTGAAGCTTTCTTT. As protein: CASSSTCMMNTEAFF.

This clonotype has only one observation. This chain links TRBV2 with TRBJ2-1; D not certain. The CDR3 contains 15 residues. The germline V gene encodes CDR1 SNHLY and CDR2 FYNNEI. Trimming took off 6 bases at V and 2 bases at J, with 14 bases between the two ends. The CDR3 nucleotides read TGTGCCAGCAGGATAGCCGAGTTCACCTACAATGAGCAGTTCTTC. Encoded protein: CASRIAEFTYNEQFF. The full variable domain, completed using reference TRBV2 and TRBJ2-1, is EPEVTQTPSHQVTQMGQEVILRCVPISNHLYFYWYRQILGQKVEFLVSFYNNEISEKSEIFDDQFSVERPDGSNFTLKIRSTKLEDSAMYFCASRIAEFTYNEQFFGPGTRLTVL.